This T cell receptor beta chain came from a study of T-cell reconstitution after alpha-beta-depleted transplantation in children. With regard to this clonotype: Its antigen is unidentified.

This CDR3 is 15 amino acids long. V lost 8 bases, J lost 5 bases, and 11 bases stayed unmatched. CDR1 is SGHAT and CDR2 is FQNNGV in the germline V gene. The TCRbeta library incorporated unique molecular identifiers. TCRdb reanalysed the PCR reads using MiXCR and keeps one entry per CDR3 protein. The table records tens of thousands of distinct CDR3 sequences, less than 20% of them present only once. Study results and caveats: About two months after transplant, alpha-beta T cells reportedly came from several hundred expanded graft clones.

The receptor was isolated from a male patient aged 2-9 years who had a stem cell transplant for acute lymphoblastic leukemia, so the T cells may come from the graft donor. Source: PBMCs, mostly from graft donor cells, taken 360 days after TCRalphabeta/CD19-depleted stem cell transplant. The J gene is TRBJ2-7, the V gene TRBV11-2, with 11 positions matching TRBD2. The CDR3 DNA follows: TGTGCCAGCCAGGCTCCCGGGACTAGCGGCCACGAGCAGTACTTC. This gives the protein CASQAPGTSGHEQYF.